This T cell receptor (beta chain) is drawn from a study of T-cell reconstitution after alpha-beta-depleted transplantation in children. Turning to this clonotype: Its antigen is currently unknown.

Germline trimming cut 4 bases from V and 1 base from J; bases unmatched to any gene: 8. Germline-derived CDR1 and CDR2 are SGHRS and YFSETQ. The CDR3 spans 15 residues. Preparation of the TCRbeta library used unique molecular identifiers. TCRdb re-derived calls from the PCR reads in MiXCR, one entry per CDR3 protein. The sample shows about 540,000 distinct CDR3 sequences, about a quarter of them seen only once. General study points: At one year after transplant, newly produced T cells mostly accounted for T-cell counts and diversity.

This TCR derives from a boy younger than two with Wiskott-Aldrich syndrome, due to receive a stem cell transplant. The chain uses TRBV5-1 and TRBJ2-7; 7 bases agree with TRBD1. The sequenced sample was PBMCs, obtained before TCRalphabeta/CD19-depleted stem cell transplant. The CDR3 region has the DNA TGCGCCAGCAGCCTGCCTCCACAGGGGTCCTACGAGCAGTACTTC. Protein sequence: CASSLPPQGSYEQYF.